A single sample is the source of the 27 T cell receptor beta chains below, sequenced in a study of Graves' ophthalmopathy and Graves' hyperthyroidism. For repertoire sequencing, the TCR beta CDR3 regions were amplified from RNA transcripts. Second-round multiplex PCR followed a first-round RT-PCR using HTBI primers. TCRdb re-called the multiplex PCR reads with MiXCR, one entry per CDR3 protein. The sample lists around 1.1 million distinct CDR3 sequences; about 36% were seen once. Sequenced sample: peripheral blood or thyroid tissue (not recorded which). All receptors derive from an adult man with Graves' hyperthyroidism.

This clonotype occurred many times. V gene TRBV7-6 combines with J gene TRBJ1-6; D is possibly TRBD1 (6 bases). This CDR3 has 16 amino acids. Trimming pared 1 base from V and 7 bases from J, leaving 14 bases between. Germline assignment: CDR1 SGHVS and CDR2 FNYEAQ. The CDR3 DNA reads TGTGCCAGCAGCTTAGAAGGGGGGGTCAGCAATTCACCCCTCCACTTT. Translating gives CASSLEGGVSNSPLHF.

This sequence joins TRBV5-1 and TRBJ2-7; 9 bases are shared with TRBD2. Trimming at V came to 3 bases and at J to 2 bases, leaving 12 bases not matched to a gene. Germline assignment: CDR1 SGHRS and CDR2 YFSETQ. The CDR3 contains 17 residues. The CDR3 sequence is CASSWGPASGKTYEQYF. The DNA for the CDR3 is TGCGCCAGCAGCTGGGGGCCGGCTAGCGGGAAGACCTACGAGCAGTACTTC. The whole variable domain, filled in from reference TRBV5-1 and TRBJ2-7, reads KAGVTQTPRYLIKTRGQQVTLSCSPISGHRSVSWYQQTPGQGLQFLFEYFSETQRNKGNFPGRFSGRQFSNSRSEMNVSTLELGDSALYLCASSWGPASGKTYEQYFGPGTRLTVT.

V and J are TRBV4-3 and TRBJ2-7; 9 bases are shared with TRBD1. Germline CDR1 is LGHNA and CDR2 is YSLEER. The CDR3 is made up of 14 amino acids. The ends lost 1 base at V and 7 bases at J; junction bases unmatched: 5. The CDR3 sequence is CASSQAQGAREQYF. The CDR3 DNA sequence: TGCGCCAGCAGCCAAGCACAGGGGGCGCGGGAGCAGTACTTC.

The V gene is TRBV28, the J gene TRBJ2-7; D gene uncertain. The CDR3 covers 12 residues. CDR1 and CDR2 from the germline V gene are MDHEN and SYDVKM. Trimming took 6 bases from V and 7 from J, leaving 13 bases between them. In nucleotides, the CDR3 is TGTGCCAGCAGGACTTCCCCCGGGGAGCAGTACTTC. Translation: CASRTSPGEQYF. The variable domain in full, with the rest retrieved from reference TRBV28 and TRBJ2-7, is DVKVTQSSRYLVKRTGEKVFLECVQDMDHENMFWYRQDPGLGLRLIYFSYDVKMKEKGDIPEGYSVSREKKERFSLILESASTNQTSMYLCASRTSPGEQYFGPGTRLTVT.

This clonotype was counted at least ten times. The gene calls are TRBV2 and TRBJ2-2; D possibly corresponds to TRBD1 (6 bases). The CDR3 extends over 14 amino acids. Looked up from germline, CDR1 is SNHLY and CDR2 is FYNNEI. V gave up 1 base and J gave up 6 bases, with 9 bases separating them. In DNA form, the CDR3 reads TGTGCCAGCAGTGAAGTGGGGGCCTCCGGGGAGCTGTTTTTT. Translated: CASSEVGASGELFF.

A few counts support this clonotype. The CDR3 sequence is CASRGTENYGYTF. The DNA of the CDR3 is TGTGCCAGCAGAGGGACCGAGAACTATGGCTACACCTTC. The chain recombines TRBV12-3 or TRBV12-4 with TRBJ1-2; D is possibly TRBD1 (5 bases). This CDR3 is 13 amino acids long. The V and J ends lost 6 bases and 2 bases respectively, with 10 bases between them.

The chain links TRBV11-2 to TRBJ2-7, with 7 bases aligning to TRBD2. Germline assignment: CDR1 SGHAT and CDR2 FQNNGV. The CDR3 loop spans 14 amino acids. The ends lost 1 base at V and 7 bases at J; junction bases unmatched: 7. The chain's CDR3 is CASSLVGGGQEQYF. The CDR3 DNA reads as TGTGCCAGCAGCTTAGTGGGGGGAGGGCAGGAGCAGTACTTC.

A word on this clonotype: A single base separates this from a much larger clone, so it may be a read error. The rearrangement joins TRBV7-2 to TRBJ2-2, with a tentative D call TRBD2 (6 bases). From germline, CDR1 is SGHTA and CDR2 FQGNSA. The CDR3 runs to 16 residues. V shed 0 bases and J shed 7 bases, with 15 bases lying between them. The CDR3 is CASSLAPSGTFGELFF. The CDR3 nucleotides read TGTGCCAGCAGCTTAGCGCCATCGGGGACTTTCGGGGAGCTGTTTTTT.

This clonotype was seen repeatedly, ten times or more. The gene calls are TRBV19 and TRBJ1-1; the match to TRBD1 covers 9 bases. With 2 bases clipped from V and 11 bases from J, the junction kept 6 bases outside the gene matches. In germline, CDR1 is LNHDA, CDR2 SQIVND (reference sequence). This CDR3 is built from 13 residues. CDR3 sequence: CASSITGTGYAFF. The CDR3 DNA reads TGTGCCAGTAGTATAACCGGGACAGGGTATGCTTTCTTT.

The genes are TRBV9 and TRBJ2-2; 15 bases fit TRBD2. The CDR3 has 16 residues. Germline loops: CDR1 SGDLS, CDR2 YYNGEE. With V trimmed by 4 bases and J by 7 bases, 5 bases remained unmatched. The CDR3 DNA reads TGTGCCAGCAGCCCCGGACTAGCGGGAGGGGGCGGGGAGCTGTTTTTT. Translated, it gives CASSPGLAGGGGELFF.

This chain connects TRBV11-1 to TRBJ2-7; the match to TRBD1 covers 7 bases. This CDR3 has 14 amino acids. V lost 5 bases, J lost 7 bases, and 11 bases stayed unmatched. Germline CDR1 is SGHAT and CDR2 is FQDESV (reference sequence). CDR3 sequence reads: CASSLGQTGVEQYF. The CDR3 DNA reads TGTGCCAGCAGCCTGGGACAGACCGGGGTTGAGCAGTACTTC. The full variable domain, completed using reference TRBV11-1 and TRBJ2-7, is EAEVAQSPRYKITEKSQAVAFWCDPISGHATLYWYRQILGQGPELLVQFQDESVVDDSQLPKDRFSAERLKGVDSTLKIQPAELGDSAMYLCASSLGQTGVEQYFGPGTRLTVT.

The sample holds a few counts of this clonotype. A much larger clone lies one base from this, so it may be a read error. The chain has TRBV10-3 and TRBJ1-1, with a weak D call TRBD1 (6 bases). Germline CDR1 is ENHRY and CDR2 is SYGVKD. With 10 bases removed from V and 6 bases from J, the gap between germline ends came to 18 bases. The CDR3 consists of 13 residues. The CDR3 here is CASRPKGVPEAFF. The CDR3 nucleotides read TGTGCCAGTAGACCAAAGGGGGTCCCTGAAGCTTTCTTT.

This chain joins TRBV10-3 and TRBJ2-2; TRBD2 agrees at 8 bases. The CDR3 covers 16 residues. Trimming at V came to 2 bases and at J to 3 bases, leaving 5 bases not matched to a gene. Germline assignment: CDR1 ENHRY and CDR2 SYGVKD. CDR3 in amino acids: CAISEPGGGHTGELFF. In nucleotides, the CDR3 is TGTGCCATCAGTGAGCCGGGGGGGGGCCACACCGGGGAGCTGTTTTTT.

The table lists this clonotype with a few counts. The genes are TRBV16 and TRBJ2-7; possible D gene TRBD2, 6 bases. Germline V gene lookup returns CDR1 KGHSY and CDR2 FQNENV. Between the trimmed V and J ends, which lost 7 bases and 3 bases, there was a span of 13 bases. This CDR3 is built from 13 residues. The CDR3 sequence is CASTGRAGYEQYF. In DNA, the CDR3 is TGTGCCAGCACTGGACGAGCGGGCTACGAGCAGTACTTC.

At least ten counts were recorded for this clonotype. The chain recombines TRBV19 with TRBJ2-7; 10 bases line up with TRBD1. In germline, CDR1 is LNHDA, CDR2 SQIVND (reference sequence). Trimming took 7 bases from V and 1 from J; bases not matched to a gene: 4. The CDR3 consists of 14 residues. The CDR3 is CASNRGQGSYEQYF. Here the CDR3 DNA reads TGTGCCAGTAACAGGGGACAGGGGTCCTACGAGCAGTACTTC.

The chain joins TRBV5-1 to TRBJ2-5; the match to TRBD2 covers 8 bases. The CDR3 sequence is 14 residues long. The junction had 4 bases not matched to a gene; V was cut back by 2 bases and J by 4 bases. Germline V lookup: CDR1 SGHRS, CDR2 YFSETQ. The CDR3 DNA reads TGCGCCAGCAGCTTCGGGCGGGAGGCAGAGACCCAGTACTTC. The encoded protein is CASSFGREAETQYF.

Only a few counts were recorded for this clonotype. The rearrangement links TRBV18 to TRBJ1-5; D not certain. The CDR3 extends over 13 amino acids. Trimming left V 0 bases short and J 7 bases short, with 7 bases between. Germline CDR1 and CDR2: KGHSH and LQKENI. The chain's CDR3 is CASSPPFAQPQHF. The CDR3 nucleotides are TGTGCCAGCTCACCACCTTTCGCCCAGCCCCAGCATTTT. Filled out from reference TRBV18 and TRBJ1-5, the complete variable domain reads NAGVMQNPRHLVRRRGQEARLRCSPMKGHSHVYWYRQLPEEGLKFMVYLQKENIIDESGMPKERFSAEFPKEGPSILRIQQVVRGDSAAYFCASSPPFAQPQHFGDGTRLSIL.

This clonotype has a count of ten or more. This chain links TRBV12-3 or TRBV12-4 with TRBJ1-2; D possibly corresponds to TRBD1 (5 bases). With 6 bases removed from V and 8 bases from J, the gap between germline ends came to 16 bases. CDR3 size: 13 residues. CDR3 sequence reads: CASSPRTLMGYTF. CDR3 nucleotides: TGTGCCAGCAGCCCAAGGACACTGATGGGCTACACCTTC.

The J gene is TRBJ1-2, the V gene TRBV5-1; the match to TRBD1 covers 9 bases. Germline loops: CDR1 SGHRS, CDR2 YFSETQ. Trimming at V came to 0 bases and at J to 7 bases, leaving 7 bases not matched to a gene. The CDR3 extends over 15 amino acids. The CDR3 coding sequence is TGCGCCAGCAGCTTGGAGTACAGGGGGCGCGGTGGCTACACCTTC. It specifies CASSLEYRGRGGYTF.

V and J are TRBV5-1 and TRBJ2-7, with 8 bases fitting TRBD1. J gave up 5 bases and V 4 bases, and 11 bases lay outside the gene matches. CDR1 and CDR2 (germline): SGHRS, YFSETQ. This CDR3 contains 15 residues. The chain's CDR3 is CASSPEAGGFDEQYF. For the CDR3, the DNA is TGCGCCAGCAGCCCCGAGGCAGGGGGCTTCGACGAGCAGTACTTC.

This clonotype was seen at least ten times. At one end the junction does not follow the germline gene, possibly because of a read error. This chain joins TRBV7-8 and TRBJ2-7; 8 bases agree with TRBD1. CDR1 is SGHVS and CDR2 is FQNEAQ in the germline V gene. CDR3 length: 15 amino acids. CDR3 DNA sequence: TGCGCCAGCAGCCAAGGACAGGGAGCCCCCTACGAGCAGTACTTC. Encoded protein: CASSQGQGAPYEQYF.

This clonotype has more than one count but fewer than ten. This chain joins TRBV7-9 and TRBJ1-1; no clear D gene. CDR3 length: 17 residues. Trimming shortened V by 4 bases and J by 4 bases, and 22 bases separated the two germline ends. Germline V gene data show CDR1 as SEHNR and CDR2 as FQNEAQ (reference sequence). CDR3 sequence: CASSSLRGPGRSTEAFF. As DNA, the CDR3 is TGTGCCAGCAGCTCCCTACGAGGCCCGGGGAGATCCACTGAAGCTTTCTTT.

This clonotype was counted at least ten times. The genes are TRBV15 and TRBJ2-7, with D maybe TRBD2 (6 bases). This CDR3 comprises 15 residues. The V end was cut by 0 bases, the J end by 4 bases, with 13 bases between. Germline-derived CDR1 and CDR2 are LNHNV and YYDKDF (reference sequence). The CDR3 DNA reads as TGTGCCACCAGCAGAGAGGGGACTTCGACATACGAGCAGTACTTC. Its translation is CATSREGTSTYEQYF.

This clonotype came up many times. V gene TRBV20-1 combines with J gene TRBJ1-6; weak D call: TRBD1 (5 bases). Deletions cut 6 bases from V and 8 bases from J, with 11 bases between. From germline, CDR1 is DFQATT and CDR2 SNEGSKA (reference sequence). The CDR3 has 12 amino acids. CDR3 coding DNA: TGCAGTGCAACTCGACAGTATTCACCCCTCCACTTT. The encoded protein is CSATRQYSPLHF.

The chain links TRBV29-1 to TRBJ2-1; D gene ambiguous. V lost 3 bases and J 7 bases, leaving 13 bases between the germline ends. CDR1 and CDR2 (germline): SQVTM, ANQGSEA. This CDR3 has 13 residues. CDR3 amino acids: CSVESPLGNEQFF. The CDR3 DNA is TGCAGCGTTGAGTCACCCTTGGGGAATGAGCAGTTCTTC.

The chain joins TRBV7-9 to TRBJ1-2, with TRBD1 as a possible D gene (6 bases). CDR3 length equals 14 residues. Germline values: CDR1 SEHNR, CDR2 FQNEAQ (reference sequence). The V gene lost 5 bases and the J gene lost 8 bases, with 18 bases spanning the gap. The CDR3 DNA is TGTGCCAGCAGCCGCGCGGCAGGGGTAATGGGCTACACCTTC. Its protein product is CASSRAAGVMGYTF.

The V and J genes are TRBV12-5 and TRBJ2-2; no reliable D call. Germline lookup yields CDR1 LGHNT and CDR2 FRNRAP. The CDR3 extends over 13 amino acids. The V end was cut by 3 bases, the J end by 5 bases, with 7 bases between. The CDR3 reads CASGLQGTGELFF. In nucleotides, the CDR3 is TGTGCTAGTGGTTTACAAGGGACCGGGGAGCTGTTTTTT.